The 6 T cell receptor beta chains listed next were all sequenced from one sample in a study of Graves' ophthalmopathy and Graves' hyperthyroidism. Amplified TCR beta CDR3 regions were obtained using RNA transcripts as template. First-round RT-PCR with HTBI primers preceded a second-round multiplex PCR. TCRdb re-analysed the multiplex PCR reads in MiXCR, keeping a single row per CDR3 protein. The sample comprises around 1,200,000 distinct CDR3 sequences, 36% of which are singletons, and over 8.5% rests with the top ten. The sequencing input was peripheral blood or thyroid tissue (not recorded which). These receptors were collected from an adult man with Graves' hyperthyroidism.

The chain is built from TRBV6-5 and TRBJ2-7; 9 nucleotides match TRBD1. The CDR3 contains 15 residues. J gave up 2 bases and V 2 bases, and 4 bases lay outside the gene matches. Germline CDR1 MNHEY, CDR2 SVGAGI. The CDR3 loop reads CASSYLGDRAYEQYF. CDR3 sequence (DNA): TGTGCCAGCAGTTACCTCGGGGACAGGGCCTACGAGCAGTACTTC.

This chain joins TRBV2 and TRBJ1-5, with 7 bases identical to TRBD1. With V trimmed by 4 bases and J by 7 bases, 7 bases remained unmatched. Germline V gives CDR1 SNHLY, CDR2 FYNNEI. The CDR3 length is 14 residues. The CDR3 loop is CASSGGRGSQPQHF. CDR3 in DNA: TGTGCCAGCAGTGGAGGCAGGGGGAGCCAGCCCCAGCATTTT.

The CDR3 nucleotides read TGCGCCAGCAGTGAGGGACAGGCCGTCAGCTATGGCTACACCTTC. Residues: CASSEGQAVSYGYTF. The chain employs TRBV10-2 and TRBJ1-2; 7 bases fit TRBD1. Germline V gives CDR1 WSHSY, CDR2 SAAADI. CDR3 size: 15 residues. V was pared by 2 bases and J by 4 bases, with 7 bases of the junction left unmatched.

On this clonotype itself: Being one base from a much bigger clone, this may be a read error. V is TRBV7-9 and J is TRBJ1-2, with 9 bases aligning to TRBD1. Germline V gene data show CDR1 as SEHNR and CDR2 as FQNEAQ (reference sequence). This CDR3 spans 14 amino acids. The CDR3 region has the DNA TGTGTCAGCAGCTCCAAAACAGGGGGCGTGGGCTACACCTTC. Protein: CVSSSKTGGVGYTF.

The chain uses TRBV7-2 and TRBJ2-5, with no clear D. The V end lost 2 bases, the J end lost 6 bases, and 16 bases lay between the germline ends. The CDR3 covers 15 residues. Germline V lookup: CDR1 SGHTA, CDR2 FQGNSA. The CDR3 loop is CASSLRMGAGKTQYF. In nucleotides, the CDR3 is TGTGCCAGCAGCTTAAGGATGGGCGCCGGAAAGACCCAGTACTTC.

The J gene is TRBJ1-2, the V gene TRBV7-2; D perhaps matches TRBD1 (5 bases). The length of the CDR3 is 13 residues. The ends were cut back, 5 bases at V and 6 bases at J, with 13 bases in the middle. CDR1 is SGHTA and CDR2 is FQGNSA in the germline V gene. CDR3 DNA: TGTGCCAGCAGCCAACCAGGGAGGCATGGCTACACCTTC. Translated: CASSQPGRHGYTF. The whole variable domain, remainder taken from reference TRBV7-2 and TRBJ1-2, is GAGVSQSPSNKVTEKGKDVELRCDPISGHTALYWYRQSLGQGLEFLIYFQGNSAPDKSGLPSDRFSAERTGGSVSTLTIQRTQQEDSAVYLCASSQPGRHGYTFGSGTRLTVV.